This T cell receptor (beta chain) was found in a study of blood T cell repertoires in COVID-19. This table comes from immunoSEQ multiplex PCR, and its TCRdb copy is limited to in-frame clones, with some not included. The sample lists approximately 200,000 clones, about 86% occurring once. The CDR3 extends over 14 amino acids. V shed 4 bases and J 2 bases; nucleotides not matched to a gene: 3. CDR1 is LGHDT, CDR2 YNNKEL, per germline (reference sequence). Participants' reported clinical history set cohort assignment. A PCR-confirmed or clinician-diagnosed COVID-19 case had contacted exposed participants within 2 weeks of entry.

This sequence originates from a woman in her twenties or thirties who had been exposed to COVID-19. The source material was PBMCs or T cells enriched from blood (not recorded which). The chain links TRBV3-1 (or the pseudogene TRBV3-2) to TRBJ2-7, with 9 bases lining up with TRBD1. The CDR3 here is CASSPGQGPYEQYF. For the CDR3, the DNA is TGTGCCAGCAGCCCGGGACAGGGACCCTACGAGCAGTACTTC.